What follows is one T cell receptor beta chain and its context. Source study methods: Reference gene primers were amplified, and this amplification served to estimate nucleated cell counts. TCRdb keeps only in-frame clones here, not all; method: immunoSEQ multiplex PCR. V and J calls and clone size are given by that table; D and trimming were obtained from the DNA. Among 150,000 or so clones listed, roughly 80% were seen once. These data are taken from a study of blood T cell repertoires in COVID-19. Study context: PBMCs, B-cell-depleted T cells, or T cells provided the cDNA or gDNA that made up the material.

Individuals aged about 18 to 90 years were recruited from some 26 US areas. Participants' own reports of clinical history determined their cohort assignment. CDR3 length equals 16 residues. Germline assignment: CDR1 SGHTA and CDR2 FQGNSA. After removal of 5 bases from V and 2 bases from J, the junction contained 9 bases not matched to a gene. Sequenced: PBMCs or T cells enriched from blood (not recorded which). This TCR derives from a woman in her 40s with acute COVID-19. This sequence joins TRBV7-2 and TRBJ2-1, with 7 nucleotides matching TRBD2. The CDR3 bases are TGTGCCAGCAGCCAGATAAGCGGGGCGGCCTACAATGAGCAGTTCTTC. Translation gives CASSQISGAAYNEQFF. The full variable domain, with the rest looked up from reference TRBV7-2 and TRBJ2-1, is GAGVSQSPSNKVTEKGKDVELRCDPISGHTALYWYRQSLGQGLEFLIYFQGNSAPDKSGLPSDRFSAERTGGSVSTLTIQRTQQEDSAVYLCASSQISGAAYNEQFFGPGTRLTVL.